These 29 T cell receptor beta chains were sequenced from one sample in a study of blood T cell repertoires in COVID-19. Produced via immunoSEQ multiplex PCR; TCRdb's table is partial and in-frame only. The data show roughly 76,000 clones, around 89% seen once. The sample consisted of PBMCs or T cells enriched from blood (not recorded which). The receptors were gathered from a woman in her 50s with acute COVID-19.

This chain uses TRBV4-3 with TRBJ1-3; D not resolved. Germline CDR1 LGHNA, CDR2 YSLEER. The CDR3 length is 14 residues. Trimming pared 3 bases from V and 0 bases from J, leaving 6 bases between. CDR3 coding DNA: TGCGCCAGCAGCCAGTTTATCTCTGGAAACACCATATATTTT. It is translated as CASSQFISGNTIYF.

The CDR3 nucleotides are TGTGCCATCAGATTGACAGCCGGGCAAGAGACCCAGTACTTC. It specifies CAIRLTAGQETQYF. The chain couples TRBV10-3 to TRBJ2-5; perhaps TRBD1 as D (5 bases). Germline values: CDR1 ENHRY, CDR2 SYGVKD. The CDR3 has 14 amino acids. Trimming left V 6 bases short and J 2 bases short, with 13 bases between.

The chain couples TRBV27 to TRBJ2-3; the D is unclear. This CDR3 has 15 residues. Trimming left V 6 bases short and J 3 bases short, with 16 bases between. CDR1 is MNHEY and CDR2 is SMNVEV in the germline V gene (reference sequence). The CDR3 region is CASSLMSPSTDTQYF. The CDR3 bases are TGTGCCAGCAGCTTGATGAGTCCCTCTACAGATACGCAGTATTTT.

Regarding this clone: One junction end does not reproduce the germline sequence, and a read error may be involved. The CDR3 spells CASRLGAGGLVDTQYF. CDR3 coding DNA: TGCGCCAGCAGATTGGGGGCAGGGGGCTTAGTAGATACGCAGTATTTT. The chain recombines TRBV5-1 with TRBJ2-3, with 8 bases aligning to TRBD1. The germline V gene encodes CDR1 SGHRS and CDR2 YFSETQ. This CDR3 has 16 residues.

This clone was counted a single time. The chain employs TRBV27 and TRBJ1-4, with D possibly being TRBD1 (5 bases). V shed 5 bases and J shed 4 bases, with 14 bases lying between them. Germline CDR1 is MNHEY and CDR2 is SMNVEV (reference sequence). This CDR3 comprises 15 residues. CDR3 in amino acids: CASSPPGLINEKLFF. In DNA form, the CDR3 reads TGTGCCAGCAGTCCCCCGGGACTGATTAATGAAAAACTGTTTTTT.

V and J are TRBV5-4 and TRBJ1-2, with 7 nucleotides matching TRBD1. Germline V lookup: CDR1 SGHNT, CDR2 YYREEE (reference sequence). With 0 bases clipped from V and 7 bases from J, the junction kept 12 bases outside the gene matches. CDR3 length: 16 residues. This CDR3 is CASSLGQGVRNSGYTF. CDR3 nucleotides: TGTGCCAGCAGCTTGGGGCAGGGGGTTAGGAATAGTGGCTACACCTTC. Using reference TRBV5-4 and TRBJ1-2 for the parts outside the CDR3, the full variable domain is ETGVTQSPTHLIKTRGQQVTLRCSSQSGHNTVSWYQQALGQGPQFIFQYYREEENGRGNFPPRFSGLQFPNYSSELNVNALELDDSALYLCASSLGQGVRNSGYTFGSGTRLTVV.

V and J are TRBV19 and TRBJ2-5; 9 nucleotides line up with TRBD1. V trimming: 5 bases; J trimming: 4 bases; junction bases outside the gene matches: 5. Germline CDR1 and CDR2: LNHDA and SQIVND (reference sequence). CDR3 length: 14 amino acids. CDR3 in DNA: TGTGCCAGTAGTTCGGGACAGGGATTAGAGACCCAGTACTTC. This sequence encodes CASSSGQGLETQYF.

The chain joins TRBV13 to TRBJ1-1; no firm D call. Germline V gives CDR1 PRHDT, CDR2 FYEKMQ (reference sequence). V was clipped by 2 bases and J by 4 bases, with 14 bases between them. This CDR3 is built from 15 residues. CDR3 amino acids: CASSLLVTRGTEAFF. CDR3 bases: TGTGCCAGCAGCTTACTCGTTACGCGGGGCACTGAAGCTTTCTTT.

The CDR3 region has the DNA TGTGCCAGCAGCCGGGACAGGGCCGGGGAGCTGTTTTTT. Translating gives CASSRDRAGELFF. The V gene is TRBV14, the J gene TRBJ2-2; 9 bases are shared with TRBD1. CDR3 size: 13 residues. CDR1 and CDR2 (germline): SGHDN, FVKESK. V shed 4 bases, J shed 6 bases, and the junction held 0 bases outside the gene matches.

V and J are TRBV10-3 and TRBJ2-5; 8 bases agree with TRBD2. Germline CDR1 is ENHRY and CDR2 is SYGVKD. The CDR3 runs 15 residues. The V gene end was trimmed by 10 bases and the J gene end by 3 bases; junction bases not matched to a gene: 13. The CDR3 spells CATLAQGLVKETQYF. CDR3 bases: TGTGCCACCCTTGCACAGGGACTAGTAAAAGAGACCCAGTACTTC.

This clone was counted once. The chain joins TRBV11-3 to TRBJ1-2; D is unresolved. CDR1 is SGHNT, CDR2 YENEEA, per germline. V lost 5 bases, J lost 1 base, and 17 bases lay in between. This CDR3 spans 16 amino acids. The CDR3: CASSLGFGNYNYGYTF. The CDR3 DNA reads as TGTGCCAGCAGCCTCGGGTTCGGCAACTATAACTATGGCTACACCTTC.

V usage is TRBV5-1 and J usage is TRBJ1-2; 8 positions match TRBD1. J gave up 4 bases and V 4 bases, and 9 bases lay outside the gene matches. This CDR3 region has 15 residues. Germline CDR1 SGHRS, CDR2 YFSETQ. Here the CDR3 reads CASSNRTGQGYGYTF. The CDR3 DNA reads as TGCGCCAGCAGCAACAGGACAGGGCAGGGCTATGGCTACACCTTC.

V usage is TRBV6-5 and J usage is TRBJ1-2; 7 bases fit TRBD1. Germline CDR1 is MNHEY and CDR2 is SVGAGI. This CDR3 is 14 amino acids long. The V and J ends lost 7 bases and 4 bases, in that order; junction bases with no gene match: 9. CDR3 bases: TGTGCCAGCATGGGACAGTTCAACTTCTATGGCTACACCTTC. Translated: CASMGQFNFYGYTF.

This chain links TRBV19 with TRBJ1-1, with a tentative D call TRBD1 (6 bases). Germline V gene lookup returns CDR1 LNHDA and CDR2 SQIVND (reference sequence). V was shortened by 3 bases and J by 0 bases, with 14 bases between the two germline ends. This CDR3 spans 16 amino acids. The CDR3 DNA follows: TGTGCCAGTAGTATTGGGGCAGGGGATATGAACACTGAAGCTTTCTTT. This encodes CASSIGAGDMNTEAFF.

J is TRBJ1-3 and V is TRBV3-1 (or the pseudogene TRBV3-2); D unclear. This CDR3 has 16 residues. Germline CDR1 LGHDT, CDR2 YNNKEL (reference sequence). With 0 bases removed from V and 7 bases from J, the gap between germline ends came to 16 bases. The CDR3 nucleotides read TGTGCCAGCAGCCAAGAAAAACGGTTCTCTAGGAACACCATATATTTT. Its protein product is CASSQEKRFSRNTIYF.

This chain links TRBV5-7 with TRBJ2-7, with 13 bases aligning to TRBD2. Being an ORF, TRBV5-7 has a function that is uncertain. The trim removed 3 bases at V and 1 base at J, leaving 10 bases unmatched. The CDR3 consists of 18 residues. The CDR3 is CASSWGTSGNVWSYEQYF. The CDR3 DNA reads TGTGCCAGCAGCTGGGGGACTAGCGGGAACGTGTGGTCCTACGAGCAGTACTTC.

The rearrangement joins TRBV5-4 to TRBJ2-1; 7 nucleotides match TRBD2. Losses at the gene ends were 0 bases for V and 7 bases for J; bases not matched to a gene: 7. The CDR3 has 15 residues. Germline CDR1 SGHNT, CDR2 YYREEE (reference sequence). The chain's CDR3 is CASSLEAGVVNEQFF. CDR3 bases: TGTGCCAGCAGCTTGGAGGCGGGAGTGGTAAATGAGCAGTTCTTC.

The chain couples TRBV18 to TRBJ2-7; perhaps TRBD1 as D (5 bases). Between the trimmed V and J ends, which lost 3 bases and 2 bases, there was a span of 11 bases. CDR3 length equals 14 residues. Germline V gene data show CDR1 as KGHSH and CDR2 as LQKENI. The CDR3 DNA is TGTGCCAGCTCACCGACAGAATTAGCCTACGAGCAGTACTTC. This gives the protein CASSPTELAYEQYF.

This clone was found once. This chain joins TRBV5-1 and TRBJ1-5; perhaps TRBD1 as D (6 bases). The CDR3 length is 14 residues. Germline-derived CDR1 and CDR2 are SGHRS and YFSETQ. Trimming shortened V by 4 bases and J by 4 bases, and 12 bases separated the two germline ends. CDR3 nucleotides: TGCGCCAGCAGCCGGGACCAGGGGAATCAGCCCCAGCATTTT. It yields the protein CASSRDQGNQPQHF.

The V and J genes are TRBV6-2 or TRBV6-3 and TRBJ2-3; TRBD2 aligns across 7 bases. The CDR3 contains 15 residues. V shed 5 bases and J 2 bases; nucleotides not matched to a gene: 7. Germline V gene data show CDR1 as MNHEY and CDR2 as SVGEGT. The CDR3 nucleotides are TGTGCCAGCAGTCCCCTTAGCGGGTACACAGATACGCAGTATTTT. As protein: CASSPLSGYTDTQYF.

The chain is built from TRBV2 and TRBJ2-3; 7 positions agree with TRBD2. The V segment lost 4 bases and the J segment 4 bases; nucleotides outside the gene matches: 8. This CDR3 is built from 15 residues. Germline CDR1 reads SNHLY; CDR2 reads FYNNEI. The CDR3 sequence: CASSALGGDADTQYF. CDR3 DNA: TGTGCCAGCAGTGCCCTGGGAGGGGACGCAGATACGCAGTATTTT. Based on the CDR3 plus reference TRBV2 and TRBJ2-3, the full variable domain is EPEVTQTPSHQVTQMGQEVILRCVPISNHLYFYWYRQILGQKVEFLVSFYNNEISEKSEIFDDQFSVERPDGSNFTLKIRSTKLEDSAMYFCASSALGGDADTQYFGPGTRLTVL.

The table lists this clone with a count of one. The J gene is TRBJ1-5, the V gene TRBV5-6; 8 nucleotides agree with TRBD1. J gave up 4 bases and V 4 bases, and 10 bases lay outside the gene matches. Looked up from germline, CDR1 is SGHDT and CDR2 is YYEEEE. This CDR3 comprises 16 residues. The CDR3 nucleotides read TGTGCCAGCAGCCTAACGGCAGGGGGCCTGAATCAGCCCCAGCATTTT. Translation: CASSLTAGGLNQPQHF.

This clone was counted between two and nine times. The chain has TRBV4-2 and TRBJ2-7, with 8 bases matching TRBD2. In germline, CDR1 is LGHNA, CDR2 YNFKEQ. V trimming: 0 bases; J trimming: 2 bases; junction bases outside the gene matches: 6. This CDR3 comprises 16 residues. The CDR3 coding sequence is TGTGCCAGCAGCCAAGAATCTAGCGGGCTTACCTACGAGCAGTACTTC. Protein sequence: CASSQESSGLTYEQYF.

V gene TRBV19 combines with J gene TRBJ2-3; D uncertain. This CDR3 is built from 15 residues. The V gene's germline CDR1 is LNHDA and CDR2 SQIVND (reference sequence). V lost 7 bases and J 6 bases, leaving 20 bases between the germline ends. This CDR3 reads CASTARPSITDTQYF. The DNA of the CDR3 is TGTGCCAGTACTGCGAGGCCCTCCATAACCGATACGCAGTATTTT.

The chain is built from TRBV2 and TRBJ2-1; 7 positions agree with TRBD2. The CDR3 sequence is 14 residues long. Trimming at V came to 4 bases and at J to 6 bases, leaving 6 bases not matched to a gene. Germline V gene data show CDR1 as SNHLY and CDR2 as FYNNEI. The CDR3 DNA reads TGTGCCAGCAGTGCCCGACTAGCTGGCAATGAGCAGTTCTTC. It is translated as CASSARLAGNEQFF.

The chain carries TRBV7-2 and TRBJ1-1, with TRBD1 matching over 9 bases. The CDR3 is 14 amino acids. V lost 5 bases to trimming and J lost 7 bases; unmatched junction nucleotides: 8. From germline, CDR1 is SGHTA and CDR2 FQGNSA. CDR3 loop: CASSQDRGGIEAFF. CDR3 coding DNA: TGTGCCAGCAGCCAAGACAGGGGGGGAATTGAAGCTTTCTTT.

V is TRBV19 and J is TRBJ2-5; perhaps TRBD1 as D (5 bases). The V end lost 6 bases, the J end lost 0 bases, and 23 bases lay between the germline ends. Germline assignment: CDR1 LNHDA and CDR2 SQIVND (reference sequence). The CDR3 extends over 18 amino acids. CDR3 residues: CASSRVGTTVKNQETQYF. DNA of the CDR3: TGTGCCAGTAGCAGGGTGGGTACGACAGTGAAAAACCAAGAGACCCAGTACTTC.

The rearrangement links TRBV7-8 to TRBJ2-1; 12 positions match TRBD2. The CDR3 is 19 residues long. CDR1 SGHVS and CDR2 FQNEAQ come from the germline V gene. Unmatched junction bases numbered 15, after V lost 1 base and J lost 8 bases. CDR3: CASSLGRLAGAIVGDEQFF. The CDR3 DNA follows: TGTGCCAGCAGCTTAGGTCGACTAGCGGGAGCCATTGTCGGGGATGAGCAGTTCTTC. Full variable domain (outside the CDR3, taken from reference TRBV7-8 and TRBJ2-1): GAGVSQSPRYKVAKRGQDVALRCDPISGHVSLFWYQQALGQGPEFLTYFQNEAQLDKSGLPSDRFFAERPEGSVSTLKIQRTQQEDSAVYLCASSLGRLAGAIVGDEQFFGPGTRLTVL.

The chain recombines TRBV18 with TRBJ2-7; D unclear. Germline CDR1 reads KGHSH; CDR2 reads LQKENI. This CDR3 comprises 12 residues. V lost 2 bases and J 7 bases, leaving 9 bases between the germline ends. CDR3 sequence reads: CASSPFGWEQYF. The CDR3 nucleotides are TGTGCCAGCTCACCATTCGGTTGGGAGCAGTACTTC.